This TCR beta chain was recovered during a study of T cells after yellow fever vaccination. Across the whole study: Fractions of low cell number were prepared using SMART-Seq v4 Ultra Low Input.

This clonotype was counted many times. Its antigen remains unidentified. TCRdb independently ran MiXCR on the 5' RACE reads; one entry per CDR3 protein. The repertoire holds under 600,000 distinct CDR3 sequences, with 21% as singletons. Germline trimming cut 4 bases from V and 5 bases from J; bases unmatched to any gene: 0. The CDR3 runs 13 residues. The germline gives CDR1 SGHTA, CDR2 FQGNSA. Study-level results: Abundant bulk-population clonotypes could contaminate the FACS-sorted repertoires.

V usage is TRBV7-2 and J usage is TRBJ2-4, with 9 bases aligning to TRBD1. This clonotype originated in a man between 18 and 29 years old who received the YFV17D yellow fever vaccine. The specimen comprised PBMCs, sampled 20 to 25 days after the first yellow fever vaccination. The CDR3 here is CASSYRGQNIQYF. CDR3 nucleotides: TGTGCCAGCAGCTACAGGGGGCAAAACATTCAGTACTTC.